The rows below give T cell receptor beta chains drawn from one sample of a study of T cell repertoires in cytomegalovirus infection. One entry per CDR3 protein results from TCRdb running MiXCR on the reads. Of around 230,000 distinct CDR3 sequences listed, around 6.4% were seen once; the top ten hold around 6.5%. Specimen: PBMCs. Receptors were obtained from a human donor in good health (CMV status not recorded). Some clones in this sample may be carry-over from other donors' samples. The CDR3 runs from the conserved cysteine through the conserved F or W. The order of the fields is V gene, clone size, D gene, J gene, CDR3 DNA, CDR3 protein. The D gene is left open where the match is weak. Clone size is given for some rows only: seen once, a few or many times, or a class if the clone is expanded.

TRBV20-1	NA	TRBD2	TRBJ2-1	TGCAGTGCTAGACTAGCGGGGGGGCCGGATGAGCAGTTCTTC	CSARLAGGPDEQFF
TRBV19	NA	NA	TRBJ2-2	TGTGCCAGCTACGAGGCAGCGAACACCGGGGAGCTGTTTTTT	CASYEAANTGELFF
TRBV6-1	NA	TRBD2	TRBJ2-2	TGTGCCAGCATTCCCCGGGGGGCCGGGGAGCTGTTTTTT	CASIPRGAGELFF
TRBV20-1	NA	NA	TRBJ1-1	TGCAGTGCTGGAAGGGCGGGCACTGAAGCTTTCTTT	CSAGRAGTEAFF
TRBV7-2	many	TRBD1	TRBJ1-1	TGTGCCAGCAGCACGGGACAGGGGATGGGCGCTGAAGCTTTCTTT	CASSTGQGMGAEAFF
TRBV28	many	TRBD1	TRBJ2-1	TGTGCCAGCAGTTTCTGGGACAGGGAAGGCGGTGAGCAGTTCTTC	CASSFWDREGGEQFF
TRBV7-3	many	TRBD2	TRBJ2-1	TGTGCCAGCAGCATCGCCCGGACTAGCGGGGGGGCCAATGAGCAGTTCTTC	CASSIARTSGGANEQFF
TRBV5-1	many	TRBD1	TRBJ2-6	TGCGCCAGCAGCAAGGGACAGCCCTCTGGGGCCAACGTCCTGACTTTC	CASSKGQPSGANVLTF
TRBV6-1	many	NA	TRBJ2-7	TGTGCCAGCACCACCACGCAGTCGGGGGCGCACGAGCAGTACTTC	CASTTTQSGAHEQYF
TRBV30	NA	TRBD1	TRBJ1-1	TGTGCCTGGAGTGTATTAGGACAGGGGGTTGCGATTTTT	CAWSVLGQGVAIF
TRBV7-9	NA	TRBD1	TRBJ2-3	TGTGCCAGCAGCTTCACTCAACGCTGGACAGGGAACATAACCCATAGCACAGATACGCAGTATTTT	CASSFTQRWTGNITHSTDTQYF
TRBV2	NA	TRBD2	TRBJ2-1	TGTGCCAGCCATTCGGGGGGGCCGGGAGCGGGGGGCTCCTACAATGAGCAGTTCTTC	CASHSGGPGAGGSYNEQFF
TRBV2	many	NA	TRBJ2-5	TGTGCCAGCAGTGAAGTGGCAGGGGAAAGCAGAACCCAGTACTTC	CASSEVAGESRTQYF
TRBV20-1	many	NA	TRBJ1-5	TGCAGTGCGCCGGACCTCGGCAATCAGCCCCAGCATTTT	CSAPDLGNQPQHF
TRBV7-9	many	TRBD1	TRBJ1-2	TGTGCCAGCAGCTACAGACAGGGAAACAACTATGGCTACACCTTC	CASSYRQGNNYGYTF
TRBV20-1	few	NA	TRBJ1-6	TGCAGTGCTAGAGCGGGGGAGGGAAATTCACCCCTCCACTTT	CSARAGEGNSPLHF
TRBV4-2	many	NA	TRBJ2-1	TGTGCCAGCAGCCGCCTTAGCGGAGACTCCTACAATGAGCAGTTCTTC	CASSRLSGDSYNEQFF
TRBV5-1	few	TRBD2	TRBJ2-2	TGCGCCAGCAGCTCACCTAGCGGGGTGAACACCGGGGAGCTGTTTTTT	CASSSPSGVNTGELFF
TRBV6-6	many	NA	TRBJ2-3	TGTGCCAGCAGTTCCCCCCGGCGGGACACAGATACGCAGTATTTT	CASSSPRRDTDTQYF
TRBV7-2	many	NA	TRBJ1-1	TGTGCCAGCACCAGGACAGTGAACACTGAAGCTTTCTTT	CASTRTVNTEAFF
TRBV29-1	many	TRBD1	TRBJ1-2	TGCAGCGCCCGGGACAGTCGAAACTATGGCTACACCTTC	CSARDSRNYGYTF
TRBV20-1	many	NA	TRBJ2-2	TGCAGTGCCAAGGGGACCTACACCGGGGAGCTGTTTTTT	CSAKGTYTGELFF
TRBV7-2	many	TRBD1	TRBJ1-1	TGTGCCAGCAGCTTAGAAGGGGGCGCGTACGGCACTGAAGCTTTCTTT	CASSLEGGAYGTEAFF
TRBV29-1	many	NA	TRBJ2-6	TGCAGCGTTGTACAGTTTGAGGGGCCTCTATCTGGGGCCAACGTCCTGACTTTC	CSVVQFEGPLSGANVLTF
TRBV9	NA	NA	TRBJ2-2	TGTGCCAGCAGCGTAGGTAGGCCGACCGGGGAGCTGTTTTTT	CASSVGRPTGELFF
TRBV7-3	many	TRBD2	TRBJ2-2	TGTGCCAGCAGCCCCCTAGCGGGGATGACCGGGGAGCTGTTTTTT	CASSPLAGMTGELFF
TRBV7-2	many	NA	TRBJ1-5	TGTGCCAGCAGCTTAAATCGGGGAGGGCTCAATCAGCCCCAGCATTTT	CASSLNRGGLNQPQHF
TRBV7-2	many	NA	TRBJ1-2	TGTGCCAGCAGCCCCGAACAGGGAAACTATGGCTACACCTTC	CASSPEQGNYGYTF